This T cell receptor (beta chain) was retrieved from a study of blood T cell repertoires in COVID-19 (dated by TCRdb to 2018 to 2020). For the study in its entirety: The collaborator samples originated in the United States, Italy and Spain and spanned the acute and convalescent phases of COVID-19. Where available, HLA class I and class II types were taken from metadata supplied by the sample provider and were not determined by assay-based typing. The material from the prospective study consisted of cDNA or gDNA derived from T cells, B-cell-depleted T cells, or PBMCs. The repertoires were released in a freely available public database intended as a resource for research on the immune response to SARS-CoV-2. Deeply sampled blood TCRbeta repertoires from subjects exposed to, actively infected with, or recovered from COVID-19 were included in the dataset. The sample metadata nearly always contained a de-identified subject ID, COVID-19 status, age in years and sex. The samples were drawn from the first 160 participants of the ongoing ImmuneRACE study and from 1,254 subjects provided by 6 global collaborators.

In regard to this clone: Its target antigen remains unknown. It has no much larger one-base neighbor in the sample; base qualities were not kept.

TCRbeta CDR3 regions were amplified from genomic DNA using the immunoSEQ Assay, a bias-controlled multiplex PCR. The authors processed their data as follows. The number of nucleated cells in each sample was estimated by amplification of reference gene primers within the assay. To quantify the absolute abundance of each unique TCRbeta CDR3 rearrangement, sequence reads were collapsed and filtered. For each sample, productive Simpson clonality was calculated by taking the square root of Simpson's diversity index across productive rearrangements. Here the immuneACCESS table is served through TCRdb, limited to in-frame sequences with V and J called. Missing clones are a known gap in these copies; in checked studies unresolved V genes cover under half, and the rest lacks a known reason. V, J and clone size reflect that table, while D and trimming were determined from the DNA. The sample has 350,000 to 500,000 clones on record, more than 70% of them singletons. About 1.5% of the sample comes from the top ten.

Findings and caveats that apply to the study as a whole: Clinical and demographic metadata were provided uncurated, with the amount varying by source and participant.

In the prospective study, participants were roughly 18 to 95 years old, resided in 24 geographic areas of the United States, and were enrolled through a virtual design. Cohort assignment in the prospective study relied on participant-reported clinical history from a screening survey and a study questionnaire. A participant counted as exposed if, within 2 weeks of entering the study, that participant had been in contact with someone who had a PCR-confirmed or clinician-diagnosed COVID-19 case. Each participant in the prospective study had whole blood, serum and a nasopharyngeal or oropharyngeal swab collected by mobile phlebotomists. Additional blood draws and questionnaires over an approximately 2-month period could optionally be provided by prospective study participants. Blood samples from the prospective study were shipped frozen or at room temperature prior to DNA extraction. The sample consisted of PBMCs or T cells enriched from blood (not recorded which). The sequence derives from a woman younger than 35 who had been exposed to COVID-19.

The CDR3 here reads CASSQVGQGGSYEQYF. The nucleotide sequence reads TGTGCCAGCAGCCAAGTGGGACAGGGGGGCTCCTACGAGCAGTACTTC. The chain is made from TRBV4-2 and TRBJ2-7, with 11 middle bases fitting TRBD1. Reading from cysteine to phenylalanine, the CDR3 counts 16 amino acids. Only the CDR3 region is kept as DNA, spanning 48 bases read in frame from base 1. The germline V end is reduced by 1 base and the J end by 0 bases; junction bases left unmatched: 2. As encoded in the germline V gene, CDR1 is LGHNA while CDR2 is YNFKEQ.